This TCR beta chain was sequenced during a study of T-cell memory formation after mild COVID-19. Study outcomes and limitations: Day 15 to 85 contracting clones showed balanced CD4/CD8; later expanders leaned CD4+.

Only a few counts were recorded for this clonotype. Its antigen is unknown. Libraries for TCRalpha and TCRbeta carried sample barcodes and unique molecular identifiers via 5'RACE. From the 5' RACE reads, TCRdb called clonotypes with MiXCR, one entry per CDR3 protein. The table records hundreds of thousands of distinct CDR3 sequences, roughly 17% of them present only once. Germline V gene lookup returns CDR1 SGHRS and CDR2 YFSETQ. Between the trimmed V and J ends, which lost 2 bases and 4 bases, there was a span of 12 bases. The CDR3 extends over 14 amino acids. Input material: PBMCs or a T cell subset sorted from them (not recorded which). The receptor's source is an adult woman who had mild COVID-19 (a few samples of this study predate the infection). Cell type and time point are not known. The chain joins TRBV5-1 to TRBJ1-2, with a tentative D call TRBD1 (5 bases). CDR3 nucleotide sequence: TGCGCCAGCAGCTTCCCTGACAGCTCCTATGGCTACACCTTC. Translated: CASSFPDSSYGYTF. The full variable domain, completed using reference TRBV5-1 and TRBJ1-2, is KAGVTQTPRYLIKTRGQQVTLSCSPISGHRSVSWYQQTPGQGLQFLFEYFSETQRNKGNFPGRFSGRQFSNSRSEMNVSTLELGDSALYLCASSFPDSSYGYTFGSGTRLTVV.